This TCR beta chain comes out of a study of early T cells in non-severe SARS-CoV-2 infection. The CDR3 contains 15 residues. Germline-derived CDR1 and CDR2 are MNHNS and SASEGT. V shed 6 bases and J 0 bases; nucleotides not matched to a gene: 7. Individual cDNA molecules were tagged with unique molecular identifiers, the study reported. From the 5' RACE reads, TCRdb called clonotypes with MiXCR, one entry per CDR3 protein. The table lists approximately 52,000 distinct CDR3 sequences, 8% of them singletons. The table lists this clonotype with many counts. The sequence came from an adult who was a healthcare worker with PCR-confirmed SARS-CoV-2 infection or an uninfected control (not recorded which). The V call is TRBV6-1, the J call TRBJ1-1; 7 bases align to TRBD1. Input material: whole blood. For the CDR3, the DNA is TGTGCCAGCAGCAGGGACAGTTACTTGAACACTGAAGCTTTCTTT. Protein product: CASSRDSYLNTEAFF.